A single T cell receptor beta chain is shown here with its context. Antigen unknown. Peripheral blood was collected from the related graft donor on the marrow donation day. Sequenced by immunoSEQ multiplex PCR; TCRdb stores in-frame clones only, minus some. This sample has roughly 13,000 clones, with approximately 80% found just once. The ends were cut back, 5 bases at V and 1 base at J, with 8 bases in the middle. The CDR3 covers 13 residues. Looked up from germline, CDR1 is SGHAT and CDR2 is FQNNGV. The sample is drawn from a study of T cells after posttransplantation cyclophosphamide. Findings and limits, study-wide: Later post-transplant blood repertoires were often dominated by donor CD8+ memory clones. Tissue-infiltrating T cells from skin or gut overlapped little with blood T cells.

The receptor was derived from a man aged 45-60 years in good health, CMV-negative, and a related stem cell transplant donor. The chain combines TRBV11-2 with TRBJ1-2; maybe TRBD1 (6 bases). The sequencing sample was made of memory CD4+ T cells sorted from PBMCs. The DNA for the CDR3 is TGTGCCAGCAGCCAGGGGTTTAACTATGGCTACACCTTC. This encodes CASSQGFNYGYTF.